The source of this TCR beta chain is a study of a mutant IDH1 vaccine in newly diagnosed glioma. Across the study: Patients had received radiotherapy, temozolomide, or both previously, most receiving both.

Sequencing was performed with immunoSEQ multiplex PCR; in TCRdb, only in-frame clones are kept and a portion is missing. The sample includes 35,000 to 45,000 clones, roughly 80% of them seen just once. The CDR3 loop spans 16 amino acids. Trimming at V came to 3 bases and at J to 8 bases, leaving 9 bases not matched to a gene. Per the germline V gene, CDR1 is SGHRS and CDR2 is YFSETQ. Worth noting for this clone: Antigen unknown.

Noted time point: week 5, during vaccination. Doses comprised 300 ug of mutant IDH1 20-mer peptide each, plus topical imiquimod. Donors' newly diagnosed IDH1-mutant WHO grade 3 or 4 astrocytomas lacked nuclear ATRX. The clonotype was recovered from a man aged 50 to 60 with glioma. V is TRBV5-1 and J is TRBJ1-4, with 11 bases matching TRBD1. The sequenced sample was PBMCs, obtained from a glioma patient whose treatment included an IDH1 peptide vaccine. CDR3 DNA sequence: TGCGCCAGCAGCTATTCCTCCGGGACAGGGGGAGAAAAACTGTTTTTT. This sequence encodes CASSYSSGTGGEKLFF.